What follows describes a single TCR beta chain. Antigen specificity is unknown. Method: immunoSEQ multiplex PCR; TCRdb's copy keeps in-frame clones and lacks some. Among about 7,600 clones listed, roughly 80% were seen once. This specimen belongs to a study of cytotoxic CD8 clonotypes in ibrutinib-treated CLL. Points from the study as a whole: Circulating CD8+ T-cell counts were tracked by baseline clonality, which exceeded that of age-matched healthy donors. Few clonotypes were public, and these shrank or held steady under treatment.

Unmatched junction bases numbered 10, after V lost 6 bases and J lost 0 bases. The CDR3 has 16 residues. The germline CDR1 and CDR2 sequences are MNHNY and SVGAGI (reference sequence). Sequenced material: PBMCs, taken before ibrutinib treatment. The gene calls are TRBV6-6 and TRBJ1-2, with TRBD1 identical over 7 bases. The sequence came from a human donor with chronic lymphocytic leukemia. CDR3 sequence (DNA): TGTGCCAGCAGCAGACACAGGGGCCTGCCTAACTATGGCTACACCTTC. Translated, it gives CASSRHRGLPNYGYTF.